What follows are 6 T cell receptor beta chains derived from one specimen sequenced in a study of blood T cell repertoires in COVID-19. Assay used: immunoSEQ multiplex PCR; TCRdb lists only in-frame clones, some missing. The profile shows over 200,000 clones, over 75% of them singletons. Sequencing used peripheral blood. These receptors were collected from a man aged 35-49 years with active or convalescent COVID-19.

The V gene is TRBV12-5, the J gene TRBJ1-1; TRBD1 might be the D (6 bases). V was pared by 0 bases and J by 3 bases, with 17 bases between. The length of the CDR3 is 17 residues. Germline assignment: CDR1 LGHNT and CDR2 FRNRAP. This CDR3 is CASGLVISHPGDTEAFF. Here the CDR3 DNA reads TGTGCTAGTGGTTTGGTAATAAGTCACCCAGGGGACACTGAAGCTTTCTTT.

This chain links TRBV14 with TRBJ2-2; 10 positions match TRBD2. The CDR3 contains 17 residues. Per the germline V gene, CDR1 is SGHDN and CDR2 is FVKESK. The V gene end was trimmed by 4 bases and the J gene end by 6 bases; junction bases not matched to a gene: 11. The CDR3 nucleotides read TGTGCCAGCAGCCCTACTAGCGGGGCCGTGGGCTCCGGGGAGCTGTTTTTT. Protein sequence: CASSPTSGAVGSGELFF.

The genes are TRBV15 and TRBJ1-6, with D perhaps matching TRBD1 (6 bases). Trimming stripped 1 base from V and 7 bases from J, with 20 bases between. This CDR3 region has 18 residues. Looked up from germline, CDR1 is LNHNV and CDR2 is YYDKDF (reference sequence). CDR3 DNA sequence: TGTGCCACCAGCAGAGTAAACCGTCAGAGGGGGGGCAATTCACCCCTCCACTTT. It is translated as CATSRVNRQRGGNSPLHF.

The rearrangement joins TRBV28 to TRBJ1-3; D perhaps matches TRBD1 (5 bases). Germline lookup yields CDR1 MDHEN and CDR2 SYDVKM. There are 14 residues in the CDR3. The V gene lost 11 bases and the J gene lost 0 bases, with 14 bases spanning the gap. Here the CDR3 DNA reads TGTGCCGGCTCGGGGGGAACCTCTGGAAACACCATATATTTT. This gives the protein CAGSGGTSGNTIYF.

The chain combines TRBV5-1 with TRBJ2-7; D gene unclear. This CDR3 has 13 amino acids. Trimming removed 1 base at V and 1 base at J, with 6 bases between. CDR1 is SGHRS, CDR2 YFSETQ, per germline. The CDR3 DNA is TGCGCCAGCAGCTTGCGGTCATCCTACGAGCAGTACTTC. Amino acids: CASSLRSSYEQYF. The variable domain in full, with the rest retrieved from reference TRBV5-1 and TRBJ2-7, is KAGVTQTPRYLIKTRGQQVTLSCSPISGHRSVSWYQQTPGQGLQFLFEYFSETQRNKGNFPGRFSGRQFSNSRSEMNVSTLELGDSALYLCASSLRSSYEQYFGPGTRLTVT.

V gene TRBV11-1 combines with J gene TRBJ1-3; the D is unclear. Per germline, CDR1 SGHAT and CDR2 FQDESV (reference sequence). The CDR3 spans 16 residues. Trimming removed 2 bases at V and 2 bases at J, with 13 bases between. CDR3 residues: CASSLLPGSTGNTIYF. The CDR3 region has the DNA TGTGCCAGCAGCTTACTTCCGGGGTCGACTGGAAACACCATATATTTT.